This entry describes one T cell receptor (beta chain). No antigen is known for it. The sample belongs to a study of glioma-infiltrating T cells. Study at large: Before surgery, glioma patients received dexamethasone for at most six days. Study observations and caveats: Above-expected tissue-blood divergence occurred in all gliomas, most in low-grade ones.

Amplification of TCR alpha and beta CDR3 regions from RNA used iRepertoire nested multiplex PCR. MiXCR, run by TCRdb on the multiplex PCR reads, gives a single entry per CDR3 protein. This table has about 380,000 distinct CDR3 sequences, roughly two fifths appearing once. Germline assignment: CDR1 MGHDK and CDR2 SYGVNS. V lost 5 bases to trimming and J lost 4 bases, with 12 bases between them. The CDR3 length is 14 residues. The chain couples TRBV25-1 to TRBJ2-1; maybe TRBD1 (6 bases). The source is a human donor with low-grade glioma or glioblastoma, undergoing nonglioma brain surgery, or in good health (not recorded which). Sequencing input: glioma tissue, nonneoplastic brain tissue, or PBMCs (not recorded which). The CDR3 DNA reads as TGTGCCAGCAGTTATTTGGGACAATACAATGAGCAGTTCTTC. This sequence encodes CASSYLGQYNEQFF.